The clone carrying this T cell receptor (beta chain) showed up many times. As yet, its antigen is unknown. Germline-derived CDR1 and CDR2 are LGHNA and YSLEER. The junction had 6 bases not matched to a gene; V was cut back by 4 bases and J by 5 bases. This CDR3 comprises 14 residues. Sorting of CD4+ naive, central memory, regulatory and stem cell-like memory cells was performed via CD45RO/CCR7/CD25/CD127/CD95/CD27. Purity exceeded 98% in all sorted populations. As every portion of the isolated RNA was reverse transcribed, the sequencing read expressed TCRB transcripts. Measured with immunoSEQ multiplex PCR; TCRdb has only the in-frame clones, and not every one. The repertoire has under 200,000 clones, 8% to 9.5% of them found once; the top ten carry more than 0.5%. This entry belongs to a study of beta chain features in type 1 diabetes. Overall study: All samples combined gave under 110,000,000 sorted cells for examination. Study-wide results and caveats: All four CD4+ subsets from Type 1 diabetes patients carried moderately but significantly shorter TCRB CDR3s. Patients and controls would share equally any PCR tilt toward shorter templates.

The sequencing sample was made of central memory CD4+ T cells from blood. The TCR originated in a woman between 18 and 30 years old with type 1 diabetes. V is TRBV4-3 and J is TRBJ2-7; 9 bases are shared with TRBD1. The CDR3 spells CASSPQGQGHEQYF. The CDR3 nucleotides are TGCGCCAGCAGCCCCCAGGGACAGGGCCACGAGCAGTACTTC.